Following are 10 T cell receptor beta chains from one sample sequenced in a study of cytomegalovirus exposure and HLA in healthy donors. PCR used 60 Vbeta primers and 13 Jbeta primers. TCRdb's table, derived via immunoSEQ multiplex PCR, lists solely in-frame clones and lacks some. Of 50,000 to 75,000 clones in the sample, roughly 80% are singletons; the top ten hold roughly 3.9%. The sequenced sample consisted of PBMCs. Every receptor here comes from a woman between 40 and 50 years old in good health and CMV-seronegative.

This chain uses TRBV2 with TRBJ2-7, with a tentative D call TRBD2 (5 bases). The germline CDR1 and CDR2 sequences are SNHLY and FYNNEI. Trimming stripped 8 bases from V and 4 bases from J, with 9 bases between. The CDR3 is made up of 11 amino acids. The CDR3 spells CASAQRYEQYF. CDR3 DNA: TGTGCCAGCGCCCAGCGGTACGAGCAGTACTTC.

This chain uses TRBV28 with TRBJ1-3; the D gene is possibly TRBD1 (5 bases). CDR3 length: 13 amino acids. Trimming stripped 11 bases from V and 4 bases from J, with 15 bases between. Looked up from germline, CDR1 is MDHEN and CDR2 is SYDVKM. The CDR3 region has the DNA TGTGCCCGCCACGTGGGGCGCGGAAACACCATATATTTT. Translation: CARHVGRGNTIYF.

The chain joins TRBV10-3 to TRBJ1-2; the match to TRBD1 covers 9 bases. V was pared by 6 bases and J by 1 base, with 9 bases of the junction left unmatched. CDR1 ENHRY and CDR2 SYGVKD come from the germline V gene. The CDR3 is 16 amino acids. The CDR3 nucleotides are TGTGCCATCAGGTCCCGAACAGGGGGCTTTAACTATGGCTACACCTTC. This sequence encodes CAIRSRTGGFNYGYTF.

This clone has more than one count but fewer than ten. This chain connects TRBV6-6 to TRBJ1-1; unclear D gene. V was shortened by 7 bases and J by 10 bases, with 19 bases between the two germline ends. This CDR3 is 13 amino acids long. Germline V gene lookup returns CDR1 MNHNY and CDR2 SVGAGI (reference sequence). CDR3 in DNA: TGTGCCAGCACCAGCGGACGGCTACCAGGAGCTTTCTTT. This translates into CASTSGRLPGAFF.

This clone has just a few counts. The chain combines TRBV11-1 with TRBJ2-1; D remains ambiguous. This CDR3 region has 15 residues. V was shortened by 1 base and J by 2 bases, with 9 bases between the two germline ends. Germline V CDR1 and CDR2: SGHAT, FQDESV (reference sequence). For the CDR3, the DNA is TGTGCCAGCAGCTTAGTAGGAGAACCCTACAATGAGCAGTTCTTC. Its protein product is CASSLVGEPYNEQFF.

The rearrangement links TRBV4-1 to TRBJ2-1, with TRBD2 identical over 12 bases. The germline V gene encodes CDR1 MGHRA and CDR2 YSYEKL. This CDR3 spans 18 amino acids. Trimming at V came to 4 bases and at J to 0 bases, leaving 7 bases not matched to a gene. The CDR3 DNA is TGCGCCAGCAGCCGCCTCTCGACTAGCGGGAGCTCCTACAATGAGCAGTTCTTC. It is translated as CASSRLSTSGSSYNEQFF.

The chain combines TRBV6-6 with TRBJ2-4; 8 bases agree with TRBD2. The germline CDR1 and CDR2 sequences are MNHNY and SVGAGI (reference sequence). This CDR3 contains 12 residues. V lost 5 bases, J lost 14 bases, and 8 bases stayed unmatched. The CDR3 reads CASSDREGDEYF. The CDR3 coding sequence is TGTGCCAGCAGTGACCGGGAGGGTGATGAGTACTTC.

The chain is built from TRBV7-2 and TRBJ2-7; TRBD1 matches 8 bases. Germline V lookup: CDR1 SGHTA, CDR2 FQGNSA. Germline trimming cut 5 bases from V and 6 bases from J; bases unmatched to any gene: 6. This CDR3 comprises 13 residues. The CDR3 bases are TGTGCCAGCAGCCGAAGGACAGGGATCGAGCAGTACTTC. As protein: CASSRRTGIEQYF. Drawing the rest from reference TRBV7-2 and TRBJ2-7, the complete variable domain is GAGVSQSPSNKVTEKGKDVELRCDPISGHTALYWYRQSLGQGLEFLIYFQGNSAPDKSGLPSDRFSAERTGGSVSTLTIQRTQQEDSAVYLCASSRRTGIEQYFGPGTRLTVT.

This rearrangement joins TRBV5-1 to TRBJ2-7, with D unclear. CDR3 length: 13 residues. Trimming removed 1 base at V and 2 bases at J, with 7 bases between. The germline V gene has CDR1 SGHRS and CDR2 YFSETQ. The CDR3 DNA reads TGCGCCAGCAGCTTGAGCCAACCCTACGAGCAGTACTTC. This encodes CASSLSQPYEQYF.

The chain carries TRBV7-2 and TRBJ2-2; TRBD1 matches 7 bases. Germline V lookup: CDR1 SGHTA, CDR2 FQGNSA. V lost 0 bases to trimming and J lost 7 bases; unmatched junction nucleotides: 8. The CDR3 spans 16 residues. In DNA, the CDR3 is TGTGCCAGCAGCTTAGCCCGCCAGGGGGTGAACGGGGAGCTGTTTTTT. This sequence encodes CASSLARQGVNGELFF. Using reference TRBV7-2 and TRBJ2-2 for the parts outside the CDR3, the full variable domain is GAGVSQSPSNKVTEKGKDVELRCDPISGHTALYWYRQSLGQGLEFLIYFQGNSAPDKSGLPSDRFSAERTGGSVSTLTIQRTQQEDSAVYLCASSLARQGVNGELFFGEGSRLTVL.